The clone carrying this T cell receptor (beta chain) has a single count. Assay: immunoSEQ multiplex PCR; the TCRdb copy retains only in-frame clones and omits some. The sample comprises a few hundred thousand clones, 70% to 90% of which are singletons, and 3.5% to 5.5% rests with the top ten. The J segment lost 1 base and the V segment lost 4 bases, leaving 6 bases of the junction unmatched. The germline CDR1 and CDR2 sequences are MGHRA and YSYEKL. This CDR3 spans 15 amino acids. The sample comes from a study of blood T cell repertoires in COVID-19. Sequenced material: PBMCs or T cells enriched from blood (not recorded which). This clonotype was sampled from a woman aged 30 to 39 who had recovered from COVID-19. The V and J genes are TRBV4-1 and TRBJ2-7; TRBD1 matches at 8 bases. CDR3 nucleotides: TGCGCCAGCAGCCCGGGACAGGATACTTCCTACGAGCAGTACTTC. Translated, it gives CASSPGQDTSYEQYF.